Listed below are T cell receptor beta chains from one sample, sequenced in a study of cytomegalovirus exposure and HLA in healthy donors. TCRdb's copy holds only in-frame clones and misses some; the assay was immunoSEQ multiplex PCR. The sample contains about 160,000 clones, 75% to 90% of which appear only once. Material for sequencing was PBMCs. The origin of the receptors is a man aged 25-45 years in good health and CMV-seronegative. The CDR3 runs from the conserved cysteine through the conserved F or W. D genes are given only for firm matches. Some rows mark clone size as missing; the rest say once, few, many or name a class of expanded clone.

clone_size j_call d_call v_call cdr3_nt cdr3_aa
NA TRBJ1-2 NA TRBV14 TGTGCCAGCAGCTCCCGCCAGGGGAAATATGGCTACACCTTC CASSSRQGKYGYTF
once TRBJ1-6 NA TRBV9 TGTGCCAGCAGCGTAGAGGGCAGGGGAGGGTCACCCCTCCACTTT CASSVEGRGGSPLHF
NA TRBJ2-7 TRBD1 TRBV15 TGTGCCACCAGCAGAGAGACAGGGGGAGTCTACGAGCAGTACTTC CATSRETGGVYEQYF
NA TRBJ1-2 TRBD1 TRBV7-9 TGTGCCAGCAGCTTCCAAAAGGGACAGGGCCCCCCCTATGGCTACACCTTC CASSFQKGQGPPYGYTF
NA TRBJ1-4 NA TRBV5-6 TGTGCCAGCAGCTCGAGAATGGGGGGGGATAATGAAAAACTGTTTTTT CASSSRMGGDNEKLFF
once TRBJ1-2 NA TRBV27 TGTGCCAGCAGTTTATCGGCCAGGGAGGGGGGGGGTCTTAACTATGGCTACACCTTC CASSLSAREGGGLNYGYTF
NA TRBJ2-1 NA TRBV5-1 TGCGCCAGCAGCTTGGAGGGGGTTCTCAATGAGCAGTTCTTC CASSLEGVLNEQFF
NA TRBJ2-5 NA TRBV6-5 TGTGCCAGCAGTAGACTTCAAGAGACCCAGTACTTC CASSRLQETQYF
NA TRBJ1-2 NA TRBV27 TGTGCCAGCAGTCAACAGGTCTTTGGCGGCTACACCTTC CASSQQVFGGYTF
many TRBJ2-1 NA TRBV28 TGTGCCAGCACCTTAACGACAGTAAACAATGAGCAGTTCTTC CASTLTTVNNEQFF
NA TRBJ1-2 TRBD1 TRBV7-9 TGTGCCAGCAGCCGGGACAGGGGAAACTATGGCTACACCTTC CASSRDRGNYGYTF
NA TRBJ2-3 NA TRBV10-1 TGCGCCAGCAGTGAGCTCACCGAGCGGAACACAGATACGCAGTATTTT CASSELTERNTDTQYF
NA TRBJ2-5 TRBD2 TRBV9 TGTGCCAGCAGCTTCGGGACTAGCGGGGGACATCAAGAGACCCAGTACTTC CASSFGTSGGHQETQYF
once TRBJ2-3 NA TRBV11-2 TGTGCCAGCAGCCCCCACCCAAGGGAGGCCTCAGATACGCAGTATTTT CASSPHPREASDTQYF
NA TRBJ2-1 NA TRBV28 TGTGCCAGCAAGACGACAGATCCCTACAATGAGCAGTTCTTC CASKTTDPYNEQFF
NA TRBJ1-5 TRBD1 TRBV19 TGTGCCAGTAGTGGGACAGCATTTTATCAGCCCCAGCATTTT CASSGTAFYQPQHF
NA TRBJ2-5 NA TRBV19 TGTGCCAGTAGTATAGGGCGGCGAGAGACCCAGTACTTC CASSIGRRETQYF
NA TRBJ1-6 TRBD1 TRBV5-4 TGTGCCAGCAGGGACAGGACAAGCTCCTATAATTCACCCCTCCACTTT CASRDRTSSYNSPLHF